This entry concerns a single T cell receptor (beta chain). What it recognizes is unknown. The data stem from a study of T cell responses to AZD1222 COVID-19 vaccine. The overall study: Combined were second doses at about 4 or about 12 weeks. Findings and caveats of the study: Close to half of all spike-specific TCRs reportedly target regions of the variants that are unmutated. The repertoires were collected only after the peak T cell response. Only 5 or 6 individuals given AZD1222 were seropositive at baseline.

The assay was immunoSEQ multiplex PCR, and TCRdb's table has in-frame clones only and misses some. Of more than 150,000 clones listed, 85% to 95% were seen once; the top ten hold 10%. The TCR originated in an adult in good health. This specimen consisted of peripheral blood, obtained on day 0 of AZD1222 vaccination.

The CDR3 DNA reads as TGTGCCACCAGCAGAGCTTTAGAAGAGACCCAGTACTTC. Its translation is CATSRALEETQYF. The chain joins TRBV15 to TRBJ2-5; D remains unclear. This CDR3 region has 13 residues. Per the germline V gene, CDR1 is LNHNV and CDR2 is YYDKDF (reference sequence). V lost 1 base and J 3 bases, leaving 6 bases between the germline ends.